This T cell receptor (beta chain) was obtained from a study of CD8 T cells in ankylosing spondylitis listed by TCRdb under 2017. Study-wide context: T cell receptor beta repertoires were profiled in healthy donors and ankylosing spondylitis patients so that disease-linked TCR variants could be found. The whole study cohort included about a hundred healthy donors and 20 to 30 ankylosing spondylitis patients. Samples of peripheral blood were taken, and for ankylosing spondylitis patients, synovial fluid was collected as well. Study-level results and caveats: According to the report, matched synovial fluid samples from ankylosing spondylitis patients were significantly enriched for the disease-linked clones. In peripheral blood, the disease-linked clones were found at relatively low frequencies and had a CD8+ phenotype. Some motif variants had previously been reported in the synovial fluid and blood of reactive arthritis patients, which suggests shared mechanisms of disease initiation. A TCR beta motif made up of several highly homologous amino acid variants appeared to be characteristic of blood from ankylosing spondylitis patients.

A distance of 9 bases separates the germline ends of V and J, which lose 3 bases and 7 bases respectively. CDR1 is given as SGHTA and CDR2 as FQGNSA, both from the germline V gene. The CDR3, cysteine through phenylalanine, is 13 amino acids long. Only the CDR3 part of the read is kept: 39 bases, read in frame from the first base. The sample was run on an Illumina HiSeq 2500. Quantitative 5'-RACE with molecular barcodes was the method used to prepare the TCR beta libraries. On the study's bioinformatics: A new computational method, built on a probabilistic model of VDJ rearrangement, was used to identify disease-linked TCR variants. Using fastp trimming at Q25 and MiXCR clonotype assembly, TCRdb reanalyzed the public sequencing data and kept in-frame beta chains. Each entry merges the rows of one CDR3 protein and shows their most common DNA and genes. The V and J calls here are based on TCRdb, not the publication. Within this sample are 200,000 to 300,000 distinct CDR3 sequences, with 9.5% to 12% of them counted one time only. In total, the top ten clones hold 6% to 8.5% of the sample.

This clonotype appeared many times. Its specific antigen is unknown. No clone much larger than this one lies a single base away; base qualities are absent. In this chain, TRBV7-2 is recombined with TRBJ1-4; TRBD1 is possibly the D segment (5 matching bases). The receptor was derived from a male donor with ankylosing spondylitis or in good health (not recorded which). Sequencing was performed on blood, either unsorted or a sorted T cell fraction (not recorded which). The CDR3 loop reads CASSFQRGEKLFF. The sequenced DNA is TGTGCCAGCAGCTTCCAGAGGGGTGAAAAACTGTTTTTT.